These 20 T cell receptor beta chains originate from one sample sequenced in a study of preoperative IRX-2 immunotherapy in early breast cancer. Treatment given: preoperative locoregional IRX-2 cytokine immunotherapy. TCRdb keeps only in-frame clones here, not all; method: immunoSEQ multiplex PCR. The sample shows around 29,000 clones, around 89% of them seen only once. The sample was acquired from a patient treated with IRX-2 immunotherapy. These receptors were collected from a human donor with breast cancer.

The genes are TRBV19 and TRBJ1-2; 7 bases are shared with TRBD1. V shed 4 bases, J shed 4 bases, and the junction held 6 bases outside the gene matches. There are 14 residues in the CDR3. Germline V gene sequence: CDR1 LNHDA, CDR2 SQIVND (reference sequence). The CDR3 protein is CASSTAGQSYGYTF. DNA of the CDR3: TGTGCCAGTAGTACCGCGGGACAGAGCTATGGCTACACCTTC.

The chain employs TRBV30 and TRBJ2-3, with D perhaps matching TRBD2 (6 bases). Germline V gene data show CDR1 as GTSNPN and CDR2 as SVGIG (reference sequence). With 5 bases removed from V and 3 bases from J, the gap between germline ends came to 21 bases. The CDR3 is made up of 16 amino acids. The CDR3 nucleotides are TGTGCCTGGGTATTACGGAGGGGAGTAGGAACAGATACGCAGTATTTT. Protein product: CAWVLRRGVGTDTQYF.

Only one count was recorded for this clone. CDR3 sequence (DNA): TGTGCCAGCAGAACGACAGGGAGGTTCCCCTACGAGCAGTACTTC. Encoded protein: CASRTTGRFPYEQYF. This chain uses TRBV5-6 with TRBJ2-7, with a possible D match to TRBD1 (7 bases). From germline, CDR1 is SGHDT and CDR2 YYEEEE. V was pared by 5 bases and J by 2 bases, with 17 bases between. The CDR3 is made up of 15 amino acids.

This clone was observed a few times. J is TRBJ1-1 and V is TRBV27, with D unresolved. There are 13 residues in the CDR3. V was trimmed by 3 bases and J by 5 bases, leaving 10 bases between them. Germline lookup yields CDR1 MNHEY and CDR2 SMNVEV (reference sequence). In nucleotides, the CDR3 is TGTGCCAGCAGTTTGAAGGGAGGAACTGAAGCTTTCTTT. This translates into CASSLKGGTEAFF.

The V and J genes are TRBV7-2 and TRBJ1-6, with D possibly being TRBD1 (6 bases). Germline V lookup: CDR1 SGHTA, CDR2 FQGNSA. The CDR3 sequence is 15 residues long. V lost 4 bases and J lost 7, with 14 bases in between. CDR3 sequence: CASSSGQWLNSPLHF. In nucleotides, the CDR3 is TGTGCCAGCAGCTCAGGACAGTGGCTCAATTCACCCCTCCACTTT.

This chain joins TRBV5-4 and TRBJ2-7, with D tentatively TRBD1 (5 bases). This CDR3 spans 14 amino acids. The ends were cut back, 10 bases at V and 5 bases at J, with 22 bases in the middle. CDR1 is SGHNT and CDR2 is YYREEE in the germline V gene (reference sequence). Here the CDR3 reads CAGSRTGHHHEQYF. The CDR3 bases are TGTGCCGGGTCCCGAACAGGACACCACCACGAGCAGTACTTC.

V is TRBV28 and J is TRBJ2-5; D call uncertain. Per the germline V gene, CDR1 is MDHEN and CDR2 is SYDVKM. V lost 7 bases to trimming and J lost 2 bases, with 5 bases between them. This CDR3 contains 11 residues. The CDR3 nucleotides are TGTGCCAGCACCTTTCAAGAGACCCAGTACTTC. Amino acid sequence: CASTFQETQYF.

V usage is TRBV21-1 and J usage is TRBJ1-2. TRBV21-1 is tagged as a pseudogene. The CDR3 loop spans 16 amino acids. CDR3 sequence reads: CASSKVGGRLVYGYTF. In DNA, the CDR3 is TGTGCCAGCAGCAAAGTGGGCGGGAGGCTTGTCTATGGCTACACCTTC.

This clone was detected only once. This rearrangement joins TRBV20-1 to TRBJ1-2, with D tentatively TRBD1 (5 bases). This CDR3 comprises 8 residues. V lost 6 bases and J 12 bases, leaving 8 bases between the germline ends. CDR1 and CDR2 from the germline V gene are DFQATT and SNEGSKA (reference sequence). The CDR3: CSAAGDTF. CDR3 coding DNA: TGCAGTGCCGCGGGGGACACCTTC.

The chain combines TRBV9 with TRBJ1-3, with 9 bases matching TRBD1. V gave up 4 bases and J gave up 1 base; unmatched junction bases: 6. The CDR3 sequence is 16 residues long. Germline V CDR1 and CDR2: SGDLS, YYNGEE. CDR3 in amino acids: CASSSAGTGSGNTIYF. CDR3 nucleotides: TGTGCCAGCAGCTCCGCCGGGACAGGGTCTGGAAACACCATATATTTT. The variable domain in full, completed from reference TRBV9 and TRBJ1-3, reads DSGVTQTPKHLITATGQRVTLRCSPRSGDLSVYWYQQSLDQGLQFLIQYYNGEERAKGNILERFSAQQFPDLHSELNLSSLELGDSALYFCASSSAGTGSGNTIYFGEGSWLTVV.

The rearrangement links TRBV7-8 to TRBJ2-1, with 7 positions matching TRBD1. V lost 6 bases and J lost 0; bases outside the gene matches: 11. The germline gives CDR1 SGHVS, CDR2 FQNEAQ. The CDR3 loop spans 17 amino acids. The CDR3, as DNA: TGTGCCAGCAGTCGTAGCAAGGGACAGAGCTCCTACAATGAGCAGTTCTTC. Translating it yields CASSRSKGQSSYNEQFF.

This sequence joins TRBV7-6 and TRBJ1-1, with 8 bases that match TRBD1. J was trimmed by 1 base and V by 0 bases; bases with no gene match: 4. The germline gives CDR1 SGHVS, CDR2 FNYEAQ. The CDR3 loop spans 16 amino acids. CDR3 region: CASSLAGTGSNTEAFF. As DNA, the CDR3 is TGTGCCAGCAGCTTAGCGGGGACAGGATCGAACACTGAAGCTTTCTTT. Full variable domain (remainder filled in from reference TRBV7-6 and TRBJ1-1): GAGVSQSPRYKVTKRGQDVALRCDPISGHVSLYWYRQALGQGPEFLTYFNYEAQQDKSGLPNDRFSAERPEGSISTLTIQRTEQRDSAMYRCASSLAGTGSNTEAFFGQGTRLTVV.

This chain uses TRBV4-1 with TRBJ1-1, with a weak D call TRBD1 (5 bases). The CDR3 has 13 residues. V was shortened by 5 bases and J by 4 bases, with 11 bases between the two germline ends. Germline CDR1 is MGHRA and CDR2 is YSYEKL. The CDR3 DNA follows: TGCGCCAGCAGCACACAGGAGACCACTGAAGCTTTCTTT. As protein: CASSTQETTEAFF.

The V call is TRBV5-1, the J call TRBJ2-1, with 11 bases fitting TRBD2. The CDR3 has 15 amino acids. V trimming: 3 bases; J trimming: 3 bases; junction bases outside the gene matches: 2. Germline CDR1 is SGHRS and CDR2 is YFSETQ. The CDR3 sequence: CASSSGLAGYNEQFF. As DNA, the CDR3 is TGCGCCAGCAGCTCAGGACTAGCGGGCTACAATGAGCAGTTCTTC. Full variable domain (outside the CDR3, taken from reference TRBV5-1 and TRBJ2-1): KAGVTQTPRYLIKTRGQQVTLSCSPISGHRSVSWYQQTPGQGLQFLFEYFSETQRNKGNFPGRFSGRQFSNSRSEMNVSTLELGDSALYLCASSSGLAGYNEQFFGPGTRLTVL.

The V and J genes are TRBV4-1 and TRBJ2-1, with D maybe TRBD2 (6 bases). This CDR3 comprises 13 residues. CDR1 is MGHRA and CDR2 is YSYEKL in the germline V gene. With 0 bases removed from V and 12 bases from J, the gap between germline ends came to 12 bases. The CDR3: CASSQDGGARQFF. CDR3 sequence (DNA): TGCGCCAGCAGCCAAGATGGCGGGGCCAGGCAGTTCTTC.

The gene calls are TRBV6-5 and TRBJ2-5, with D uncertain. V was trimmed by 8 bases and J by 0 bases, leaving 7 bases between them. The CDR3 covers 12 residues. Germline CDR1 and CDR2: MNHEY and SVGAGI. The CDR3 region has the DNA TGTGCCAGCCGACGGGACCAAGAGACCCAGTACTTC. Amino acids: CASRRDQETQYF.

This clone was seen a few times. The chain is built from TRBV5-4 and TRBJ2-2, with D possibly being TRBD1 (6 bases). Germline CDR1 is SGHNT and CDR2 is YYREEE (reference sequence). V shed 4 bases and J shed 2 bases, with 15 bases lying between them. The CDR3 has 16 amino acids. The CDR3 DNA reads TGTGCCAGCAGCCCAAAGGACAGATACAACACCGGGGAGCTGTTTTTT. This codes for CASSPKDRYNTGELFF.

V is TRBV29-1 and J is TRBJ2-2, with D perhaps matching TRBD1 or TRBD2 (6 bases each). V was pared by 4 bases and J by 0 bases, with 12 bases between. The CDR3 has 15 amino acids. Per germline, CDR1 SQVTM and CDR2 ANQGSEA. Here the CDR3 reads CSVGRDTSNTGELFF. Written as DNA, the CDR3 is TGCAGCGTTGGGAGGGACACCTCGAACACCGGGGAGCTGTTTTTT.

The table lists this clone with a few counts. The gene calls are TRBV11-2 and TRBJ1-3, with D perhaps TRBD1 (5 bases). The CDR3 has 16 amino acids. Germline lookup yields CDR1 SGHAT and CDR2 FQNNGV. The germline V and J ends were trimmed by 4 bases and 4 bases, with 17 bases remaining between them. The CDR3 nucleotides are TGTGCCAGCAGCTCCGGGACCCCGCTCTACGGAAACACCATATATTTT. This gives the protein CASSSGTPLYGNTIYF.

This chain links TRBV29-1 with TRBJ2-1, with TRBD2 matching 14 bases. J lost 13 bases, V lost 4 bases, and 12 bases had no gene match. Germline V gene lookup returns CDR1 SQVTM and CDR2 ANQGSEA. The CDR3 runs 15 residues. The CDR3 DNA follows: TGCAGCGTTGTCCGAACCGGGACTAGCGGGGGTGGTCAGTTCTTC. This encodes CSVVRTGTSGGGQFF.